Shown below are 32 T cell receptor beta chains from a single sample sequenced in a study of T cell responses to AZD1222 COVID-19 vaccine. The repertoire was sequenced with immunoSEQ multiplex PCR; TCRdb's copy has only in-frame clones and lacks some. Found here are 150,000 to 200,000 clones, approximately 92% of them singletons; the top ten hold 3.6%. This sample comprised peripheral blood, obtained 28 days after the second dose of the MenACWY control vaccine. These receptors were taken from an adult who received the MenACWY meningococcal vaccine as a control.

This chain joins TRBV7-3 and TRBJ2-1, with 8 bases that match TRBD2. The germline V gene has CDR1 SGHTA and CDR2 FQGTGA. V lost 6 bases to trimming and J lost 8 bases; unmatched junction nucleotides: 6. This CDR3 is built from 13 residues. The CDR3 region has the DNA TGTGCCAGCAGTGGACTAGCTTTGGATGAGCAGTTCTTC. It is translated as CASSGLALDEQFF.

The rearrangement joins TRBV9 to TRBJ1-1, with unresolved D. Between the trimmed V and J ends, which lost 3 bases and 10 bases, there was a span of 16 bases. The CDR3 loop spans 13 amino acids. Germline V gives CDR1 SGDLS, CDR2 YYNGEE. CDR3 in DNA: TGTGCCAGCAGCGCCTTAACGGGGAGACGAGCTTTCTTT. Its protein product is CASSALTGRRAFF.

The CDR3 region has the DNA TGTGCCAGCAGCCGAGGGACAGGATCCTACAATGAGCAGTTCTTC. Its translation is CASSRGTGSYNEQFF. The J gene is TRBJ2-1, the V gene TRBV7-9; the match to TRBD1 covers 8 bases. The CDR3 consists of 15 residues. Unmatched junction bases numbered 4, after V lost 5 bases and J lost 1 base. CDR1 and CDR2 from the germline V gene are SEHNR and FQNEAQ (reference sequence).

V gene TRBV2 combines with J gene TRBJ2-7, with 8 bases identical to TRBD1. Trimming at V came to 4 bases and at J to 3 bases, leaving 5 bases not matched to a gene. There are 14 residues in the CDR3. Germline CDR1 is SNHLY and CDR2 is FYNNEI. Here the CDR3 reads CASSGQGALYEQYF. CDR3 DNA: TGTGCCAGCAGTGGTCAGGGGGCACTCTACGAGCAGTACTTC.

This clone has more than one count but fewer than ten. The chain employs TRBV3-1 (or the pseudogene TRBV3-2) and TRBJ2-5; 8 bases align to TRBD1. CDR1 and CDR2 (germline): LGHDT, YNNKEL (reference sequence). The CDR3 runs to 14 residues. With V trimmed by 3 bases and J by 4 bases, 4 bases remained unmatched. The CDR3 loop is CASSQDRERETQYF. CDR3 coding DNA: TGTGCCAGCAGCCAGGACAGGGAGCGAGAGACCCAGTACTTC.

This clone showed up just a few times. This rearrangement joins TRBV7-9 to TRBJ2-3, with 15 bases matching TRBD2. Germline V gene lookup returns CDR1 SEHNR and CDR2 FQNEAQ (reference sequence). With V trimmed by 2 bases and J by 3 bases, 6 bases remained unmatched. The CDR3 has 18 amino acids. CDR3 residues: CASSLPVGLAGGTDTQYF. CDR3 nucleotides: TGTGCCAGCAGCTTACCCGTCGGACTAGCGGGAGGGACAGATACGCAGTATTTT.

The chain employs TRBV5-1 and TRBJ1-1; no definite D call. Trimming cost V 1 base and J 6 bases, with 7 bases left between them. This CDR3 region has 12 residues. CDR1 and CDR2 from the germline V gene are SGHRS and YFSETQ. CDR3 bases: TGCGCCAGCAGCTTGATTCGGTCTGAAGCTTTCTTT. Protein: CASSLIRSEAFF.

The chain joins TRBV24-1 to TRBJ2-1, with 9 positions matching TRBD2. The CDR3 consists of 14 residues. In germline, CDR1 is KGHDR, CDR2 SFDVKD. The V gene end was trimmed by 4 bases and the J gene end by 8 bases; junction bases not matched to a gene: 5. The CDR3 coding sequence is TGTGCCACCAGTGAGAGCGGGAGGTCGGATGAGCAGTTCTTC. Translating gives CATSESGRSDEQFF.

The chain is built from TRBV5-1 and TRBJ2-4; a possible D gene is TRBD2 (6 bases). Trimming took 1 base from V and 6 from J, leaving 14 bases between them. The CDR3 is 15 amino acids. CDR1 is SGHRS, CDR2 YFSETQ, per germline. CDR3 amino acids: CASSLFGGEGNIQYF. CDR3 bases: TGCGCCAGCAGCTTGTTCGGGGGTGAGGGAAACATTCAGTACTTC.

The chain recombines TRBV7-2 with TRBJ2-3; 12 bases agree with TRBD2. This CDR3 is built from 16 residues. Germline V gives CDR1 SGHTA, CDR2 FQGNSA. The V segment lost 5 bases and the J segment 5 bases; nucleotides outside the gene matches: 8. CDR3 in DNA: TGTGCCAGCAGCACTGGACTAGCGGGGTGGGGAGATACGCAGTATTTT. Amino acids: CASSTGLAGWGDTQYF.

The V gene is TRBV7-9, the J gene TRBJ1-6; the D is unclear. The germline V gene encodes CDR1 SEHNR and CDR2 FQNEAQ (reference sequence). This CDR3 has 15 residues. Trimming cost V 6 bases and J 2 bases, with 11 bases left between them. The CDR3: CASRPPEPYNSPLHF. The CDR3 coding sequence is TGTGCCAGCAGACCTCCAGAGCCCTATAATTCACCCCTCCACTTT.

The V and J genes are TRBV6-5 and TRBJ1-4, with 7 bases identical to TRBD1. Germline assignment: CDR1 MNHEY and CDR2 SVGAGI. This CDR3 has 16 amino acids. The V and J ends lost 0 bases and 8 bases, in that order; junction bases with no gene match: 9. The DNA of the CDR3 is TGTGCCAGCAGTTACTCCGCCACAGGGGTGGTCGAAAAACTGTTTTTT. This sequence encodes CASSYSATGVVEKLFF.

The V and J genes are TRBV7-2 and TRBJ2-7; D not certain. Trimming took off 2 bases at V and 9 bases at J, with 11 bases between the two ends. CDR3 length: 12 amino acids. Germline V gene lookup returns CDR1 SGHTA and CDR2 FQGNSA. The CDR3 reads CASSLMETPQYF. The CDR3 DNA reads as TGTGCCAGCAGCTTAATGGAGACGCCGCAGTACTTC. The complete variable domain, with remaining parts taken from reference TRBV7-2 and TRBJ2-7, reads GAGVSQSPSNKVTEKGKDVELRCDPISGHTALYWYRQSLGQGLEFLIYFQGNSAPDKSGLPSDRFSAERTGGSVSTLTIQRTQQEDSAVYLCASSLMETPQYFGPGTRLTVT.

The sample holds a few counts of this clone. V gene TRBV5-4 combines with J gene TRBJ2-4; 12 positions agree with TRBD2. J gave up 2 bases and V 4 bases, and 4 bases lay outside the gene matches. Germline loops: CDR1 SGHNT, CDR2 YYREEE (reference sequence). The CDR3 contains 16 residues. The CDR3 DNA follows: TGTGCCAGCAGCCCGACTAGCGGGAGTACCAAAAACATTCAGTACTTC. This sequence encodes CASSPTSGSTKNIQYF.

V gene TRBV27 combines with J gene TRBJ1-1; D is ambiguous. The CDR3 is 15 amino acids. V was trimmed by 2 bases and J by 1 base, leaving 11 bases between them. CDR1 and CDR2 from the germline V gene are MNHEY and SMNVEV (reference sequence). The CDR3 loop reads CASSLPTPENTEAFF. CDR3 bases: TGTGCCAGCAGTTTACCGACTCCTGAGAACACTGAAGCTTTCTTT.

This chain connects TRBV7-9 to TRBJ1-2, with 9 bases matching TRBD1. CDR3 length equals 16 residues. Germline CDR1 SEHNR, CDR2 FQNEAQ (reference sequence). After removal of 5 bases from V and 1 base from J, the junction contained 8 bases not matched to a gene. The CDR3 nucleotides are TGTGCCAGCAGCCCCGGGACAGGGACGTTTAACTATGGCTACACCTTC. This encodes CASSPGTGTFNYGYTF.

This clone has only one observation. The V and J genes are TRBV5-1 and TRBJ2-7; D perhaps matches TRBD1 (6 bases). Trimming took 1 base from V and 0 from J, leaving 17 bases between them. Germline V CDR1 and CDR2: SGHRS, YFSETQ. The CDR3 spans 17 residues. CDR3 sequence reads: CASSLRVGRGSSYEQYF. The CDR3 DNA is TGCGCCAGCAGCTTGCGAGTCGGCAGGGGAAGCTCCTACGAGCAGTACTTC.

This chain connects TRBV7-9 to TRBJ2-5; the D gene is possibly TRBD2 (5 bases). The germline V gene encodes CDR1 SEHNR and CDR2 FQNEAQ (reference sequence). The CDR3 has 16 residues. V shed 4 bases and J shed 1 base, with 16 bases lying between them. The CDR3 here is CASSSLGGARQETQYF. CDR3 nucleotide sequence: TGTGCCAGCAGCTCCCTCGGAGGCGCCCGCCAAGAGACCCAGTACTTC.

The gene calls are TRBV11-3 and TRBJ2-7; the D gene is possibly TRBD2 (6 bases). V dropped 5 bases and J dropped 1 base, with 18 bases sitting between them. Germline CDR1 SGHNT, CDR2 YENEEA. The CDR3 totals 16 residues. The CDR3 coding sequence is TGTGCCAGCAGCCCCGGGTCTCTCGGGGGATCCTACGAGCAGTACTTC. Amino acids: CASSPGSLGGSYEQYF.

The chain combines TRBV7-2 with TRBJ2-5; D may be TRBD2 (5 bases). The CDR3 runs to 12 residues. The V gene lost 8 bases and the J gene lost 5 bases, with 12 bases spanning the gap. From germline, CDR1 is SGHTA and CDR2 FQGNSA. The CDR3 DNA follows: TGTGCCAGCGGCCATCCGGGGGAGACCCAGTACTTC. Translated, it gives CASGHPGETQYF.

The genes are TRBV18 and TRBJ2-6, with a tentative D call TRBD1 (5 bases). The ends were cut back, 4 bases at V and 1 base at J, with 17 bases in the middle. Germline CDR1 reads KGHSH; CDR2 reads LQKENI. This CDR3 region has 18 residues. The DNA of the CDR3 is TGTGCCAGCTCACGAGTAGGAGACAGCTTGTCTGGGGCCAACGTCCTGACTTTC. It yields the protein CASSRVGDSLSGANVLTF.

The rearrangement joins TRBV19 to TRBJ1-6, with unresolved D. V dropped 1 base and J dropped 0 bases, with 7 bases sitting between them. The CDR3 has 16 residues. Germline CDR1 is LNHDA and CDR2 is SQIVND (reference sequence). CDR3: CASSIGGSSYNSPLHF. CDR3 in DNA: TGTGCCAGTAGTATAGGGGGAAGCTCCTATAATTCACCCCTCCACTTT.

This chain links TRBV6-5 with TRBJ2-1, with 9 bases identical to TRBD1. The CDR3 spans 12 residues. Germline lookup yields CDR1 MNHEY and CDR2 SVGAGI. With V trimmed by 4 bases and J by 14 bases, 6 bases remained unmatched. The DNA for the CDR3 is TGTGCCAGCAGTTCCTCGGACAGGGGAGAGTTCTTC. Protein sequence: CASSSSDRGEFF.

This clone has only a few counts. The chain has TRBV7-9 and TRBJ1-1; D is possibly TRBD1 (5 bases). The CDR3 is 13 residues long. Germline-derived CDR1 and CDR2 are SEHNR and FQNEAQ (reference sequence). V was clipped by 1 base and J by 7 bases, with 10 bases between them. The CDR3 bases are TGTGCCAGCAGCTTAGGAGTCGGGGGTGAAGCTTTCTTT. Its translation is CASSLGVGGEAFF. The full variable domain, with the rest looked up from reference TRBV7-9 and TRBJ1-1, is DTGVSQNPRHKITKRGQNVTFRCDPISEHNRLYWYRQTLGQGPEFLTYFQNEAQLEKSRLLSDRFSAERPKGSFSTLEIQRTEQGDSAMYLCASSLGVGGEAFFGQGTRLTVV.

The chain joins TRBV2 to TRBJ2-7; D may correspond to TRBD1 or TRBD2 (5 bases each). The CDR3 runs to 16 residues. The V end lost 5 bases, the J end lost 0 bases, and 17 bases lay between the germline ends. Germline values: CDR1 SNHLY, CDR2 FYNNEI. CDR3 nucleotides: TGTGCCAGCAGTCAACGCTTTGGTGGGGGCTCCTACGAGCAGTACTTC. Protein: CASSQRFGGGSYEQYF.

This clone has more than one count but fewer than ten. The chain couples TRBV6-1 to TRBJ1-2; D possibly corresponds to TRBD1 (6 bases). V lost 2 bases and J lost 6, with 16 bases in between. The V gene's germline CDR1 is MNHNS and CDR2 SASEGT. This CDR3 contains 15 residues. CDR3 bases: TGTGCCAGCAGTGAAAGTTGGGGCAGGGGCGATGGCTACACCTTC. Residues: CASSESWGRGDGYTF.

This clone showed up just a few times. This sequence joins TRBV14 and TRBJ2-7; D remains ambiguous. Germline loops: CDR1 SGHDN, CDR2 FVKESK. Trimming removed 3 bases from V and 4 bases from J, with 10 bases in between. The CDR3 loop spans 13 amino acids. Written as DNA, the CDR3 is TGTGCCAGCAGCCAGGCATTACGGTACGAGCAGTACTTC. Encoded protein: CASSQALRYEQYF.

V gene TRBV2 combines with J gene TRBJ2-7; 8 bases are a match to TRBD1. This CDR3 is 12 amino acids long. V shed 8 bases, J shed 6 bases, and the junction held 6 bases outside the gene matches. Looked up from germline, CDR1 is SNHLY and CDR2 is FYNNEI. CDR3 sequence reads: CASRDRLREQYF. In nucleotides, the CDR3 is TGTGCCAGCCGGGACAGGCTACGCGAGCAGTACTTC.

V and J are TRBV28 and TRBJ2-7; no clear D. The CDR3 runs 14 residues. Trimming removed 2 bases from V and 4 bases from J, with 12 bases in between. Germline V lookup: CDR1 MDHEN, CDR2 SYDVKM. CDR3: CASSLPDQRYEQYF. The DNA for the CDR3 is TGTGCCAGCAGTTTACCCGACCAGAGGTACGAGCAGTACTTC.

The rearrangement joins TRBV5-6 to TRBJ1-1; D is possibly TRBD1 (6 bases). The ends were cut back, 4 bases at V and 7 bases at J, with 8 bases in the middle. The CDR3 totals 11 residues. The germline gives CDR1 SGHDT, CDR2 YYEEEE. The CDR3 region has the DNA TGTGCCAGCAGCCTGGACAGTGAAGCTTTCTTT. This encodes CASSLDSEAFF.

The chain uses TRBV6-5 and TRBJ2-7; the match to TRBD2 covers 10 bases. Germline V gene lookup returns CDR1 MNHEY and CDR2 SVGAGI. With 6 bases clipped from V and 4 bases from J, the junction kept 6 bases outside the gene matches. The CDR3 length is 14 residues. This CDR3 is CASRRTSGLYEQYF. The CDR3 nucleotides read TGTGCCAGCAGGAGGACTAGCGGACTATACGAGCAGTACTTC.

V usage is TRBV5-1 and J usage is TRBJ1-3, with D unclear. Germline CDR1 reads SGHRS; CDR2 reads YFSETQ. This CDR3 has 15 residues. The ends were cut back, 0 bases at V and 0 bases at J, with 7 bases in the middle. This CDR3 reads CASSLAESSGNTIYF. CDR3 sequence (DNA): TGCGCCAGCAGCTTGGCAGAATCCTCTGGAAACACCATATATTTT.